The entry below describes one TCR beta chain. Antigen unknown. The data originate from a study of shared clonotypes between healthy human individuals. Study observations and caveats: Generally, naive subsets came out with larger estimated richness than memory subsets.

The CDR3 runs 16 residues. Germline-derived CDR1 and CDR2 are SEHNR and FQNEAQ (reference sequence). V was clipped by 2 bases and J by 2 bases; unmatched bases: 5. The authors ran the assay at deep level. Repertoires were generated with immunoSEQ multiplex PCR, while TCRdb's copy carries only in-frame clones and drops some. This table holds about 2.1 million clones, 80% to 95% found once. Naivety among CD8 cells was defined by CD45RO negativity and positive CCR7 selection, thereby excluding terminally differentiated effector memory CD45RA+ cells. The specimen sequenced was naive CD8+ T cells from PBMCs. This chain connects TRBV7-9 to TRBJ2-1; 8 nucleotides align to TRBD1. This sequence originates from a man aged 18 to 29 in good health. Some clones in this sample may be carry-over from other donors' samples. The CDR3 region has the DNA TGTGCCAGCAGCTTATCCGGCAGGGGGCCCTACAATGAGCAGTTCTTC. Translating gives CASSLSGRGPYNEQFF.